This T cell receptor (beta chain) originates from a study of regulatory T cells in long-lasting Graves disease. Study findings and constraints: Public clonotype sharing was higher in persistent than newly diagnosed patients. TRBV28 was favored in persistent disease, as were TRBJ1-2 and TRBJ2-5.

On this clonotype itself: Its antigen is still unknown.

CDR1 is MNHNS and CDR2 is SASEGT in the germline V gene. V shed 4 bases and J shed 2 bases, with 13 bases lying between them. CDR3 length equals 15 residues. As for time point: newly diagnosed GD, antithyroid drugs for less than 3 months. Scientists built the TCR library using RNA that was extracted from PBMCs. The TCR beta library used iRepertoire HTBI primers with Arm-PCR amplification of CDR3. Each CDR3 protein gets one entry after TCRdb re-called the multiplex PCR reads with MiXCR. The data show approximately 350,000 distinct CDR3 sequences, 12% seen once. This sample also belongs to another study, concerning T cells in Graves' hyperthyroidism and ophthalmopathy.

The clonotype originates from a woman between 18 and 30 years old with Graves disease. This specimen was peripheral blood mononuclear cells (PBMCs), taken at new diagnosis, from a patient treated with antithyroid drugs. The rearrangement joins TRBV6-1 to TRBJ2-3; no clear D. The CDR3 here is CASSARTRITDTQYF. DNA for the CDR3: TGTGCCAGCAGTGCCAGGACCCGAATCACAGATACGCAGTATTTT.